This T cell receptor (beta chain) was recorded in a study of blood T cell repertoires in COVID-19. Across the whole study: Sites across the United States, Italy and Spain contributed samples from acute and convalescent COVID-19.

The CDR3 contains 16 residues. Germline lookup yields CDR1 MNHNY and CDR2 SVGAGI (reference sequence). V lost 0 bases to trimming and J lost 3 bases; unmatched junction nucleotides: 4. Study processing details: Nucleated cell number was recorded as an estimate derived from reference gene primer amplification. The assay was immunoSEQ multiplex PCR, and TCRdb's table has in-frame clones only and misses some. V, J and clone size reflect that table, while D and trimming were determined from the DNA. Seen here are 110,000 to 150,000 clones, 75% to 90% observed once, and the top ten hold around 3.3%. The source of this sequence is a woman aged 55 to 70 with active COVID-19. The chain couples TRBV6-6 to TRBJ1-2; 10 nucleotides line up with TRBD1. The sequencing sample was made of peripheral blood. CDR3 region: CASSYSGQGVYYGYTF. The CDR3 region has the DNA TGTGCCAGCAGTTACTCTGGACAGGGGGTCTACTATGGCTACACCTTC.